A single sample gave rise to the 28 T cell receptor beta chains below, sequenced in a study of T cells in Graves' hyperthyroidism and ophthalmopathy. TCR beta CDR3 regions were amplified from RNA. HTBI primers drove first-round RT-PCR of the TCR CDR3. MiXCR, applied by TCRdb to the multiplex PCR reads, yields one record per CDR3 protein. The sample contains approximately 260,000 distinct CDR3 sequences, 13% to 15% of which appear only once. Sequenced material: blood. Receptors were obtained from a woman in her fifties or sixties with Graves' hyperthyroidism that later progressed to Graves' ophthalmopathy.

This clonotype was observed many times. The V gene is TRBV28, the J gene TRBJ2-5, with 7 bases lining up with TRBD2. Germline loops: CDR1 MDHEN, CDR2 SYDVKM. The CDR3 is 16 residues long. The V segment lost 1 base and the J segment 4 bases; nucleotides outside the gene matches: 9. The CDR3 loop is CASSLFRAGSGETQYF. The CDR3 bases are TGTGCCAGCAGTTTATTCAGAGCGGGATCCGGAGAGACCCAGTACTTC.

A few counts support this clonotype. The chain joins TRBV5-1 to TRBJ2-7, with D perhaps matching TRBD1 or TRBD2 (5 bases each). This CDR3 has 16 residues. Trimming cost V 0 bases and J 2 bases, with 15 bases left between them. From germline, CDR1 is SGHRS and CDR2 YFSETQ. Here the CDR3 reads CASSLGGRGETYEQYF. The CDR3 DNA reads TGCGCCAGCAGCTTGGGGGGTAGAGGGGAAACCTACGAGCAGTACTTC.

This clonotype was seen only a few times. The CDR3 DNA reads as TGTGCCACCAGTGATCGAAGGGACGTCTACGAGCAGTACTTC. Protein product: CATSDRRDVYEQYF. The chain links TRBV24-1 to TRBJ2-7; D possibly uses TRBD1 or TRBD2 (5 bases each). Germline assignment: CDR1 KGHDR and CDR2 SFDVKD. This CDR3 comprises 14 residues. The V gene lost 3 bases and the J gene lost 3 bases, with 11 bases spanning the gap.

This clonotype was recorded many times. The CDR3 nucleotides are TGTGCCAGCAGCTTGTTCCTAAGGGACACCGGGGAGCTGTTTTTT. Residues: CASSLFLRDTGELFF. This chain uses TRBV5-5 with TRBJ2-2; D uncertain. The CDR3 contains 15 residues. Germline V gene sequence: CDR1 SGHKS, CDR2 YYEKEE (reference sequence). Between the trimmed V and J ends, which lost 1 base and 3 bases, there was a span of 10 bases.

As for this clonotype: Given a much more abundant clone one base away, this may be a read error. The chain couples TRBV28 to TRBJ2-1; D is unclear. Germline CDR1 MDHEN, CDR2 SYDVKM. Trimming stripped 5 bases from V and 15 bases from J, with 23 bases between. The CDR3 has 14 residues. The CDR3 nucleotides read TGTGCCAGCAGTACCCCGAGCACACCCCGAACGGGGTTCTTC. Amino acids: CASSTPSTPRTGFF.

The genes are TRBV20-1 and TRBJ1-2; tentatively, D is TRBD1 (5 bases). The CDR3 loop spans 13 amino acids. Per the germline V gene, CDR1 is DFQATT and CDR2 is SNEGSKA (reference sequence). Trimming stripped 4 bases from V and 7 bases from J, with 16 bases between. CDR3 nucleotides: TGCAGTGCTAACCCCCGGGGGTTGCGTGGCTACACCTTC. This encodes CSANPRGLRGYTF.

This clonotype was recorded at least ten times. The chain combines TRBV28 with TRBJ1-2, with 10 bases fitting TRBD1. This CDR3 has 14 residues. V lost 7 bases and J lost 3; bases outside the gene matches: 5. Germline V gives CDR1 MDHEN, CDR2 SYDVKM. CDR3 amino acids: CASTQTGGYYGYTF. Written as DNA, the CDR3 is TGTGCCAGCACCCAGACAGGGGGCTACTATGGCTACACCTTC.

This clonotype was picked up many times. The chain joins TRBV3-1 to TRBJ2-3; TRBD2 matches 9 bases. CDR3 length: 15 residues. Germline V gene data show CDR1 as LGHDT and CDR2 as YNNKEL (reference sequence). The V segment lost 4 bases and the J segment 1 base; nucleotides outside the gene matches: 3. The CDR3 loop is CASSLRTSGTDTQYF. CDR3 DNA sequence: TGTGCCAGCAGCCTTAGGACTAGCGGCACAGATACGCAGTATTTT.

This clonotype has only a few counts. J is TRBJ2-5 and V is TRBV10-2; 8 nucleotides align to TRBD1. The V gene end was trimmed by 3 bases and the J gene end by 5 bases; junction bases not matched to a gene: 23. The germline V gene has CDR1 WSHSY and CDR2 SAAADI. This CDR3 region has 20 residues. In DNA, the CDR3 is TGCGCCAGCAGTGACCCGCTAACTTTCTCCAGGGGGCCCTTCCGGGAGACCCAGTACTTC. Amino acids: CASSDPLTFSRGPFRETQYF.

This clonotype has ten or more counts. The V gene is TRBV20-1, the J gene TRBJ1-5; 7 nucleotides line up with TRBD1. CDR1 DFQATT and CDR2 SNEGSKA come from the germline V gene (reference sequence). The junction had 4 bases not matched to a gene; V was cut back by 6 bases and J by 5 bases. The CDR3 runs 12 residues. The CDR3 loop is CSAITGDQPQHF. Here the CDR3 DNA reads TGCAGTGCGATTACAGGGGATCAGCCCCAGCATTTT.

At least ten counts were recorded for this clonotype. The rearrangement links TRBV27 to TRBJ2-1, with 9 bases that match TRBD2. Germline V gives CDR1 MNHEY, CDR2 SMNVEV (reference sequence). J was trimmed by 10 bases and V by 5 bases; bases with no gene match: 12. This CDR3 is built from 15 residues. The CDR3 spells CASSQYGLALEEQFF. CDR3 DNA: TGTGCCAGCAGTCAATACGGACTAGCGCTGGAGGAGCAGTTCTTC.

The table lists this clonotype with many counts. The rearrangement links TRBV3-1 to TRBJ2-2; 8 nucleotides align to TRBD2. The V gene's germline CDR1 is LGHDT and CDR2 YNNKEL (reference sequence). The V gene end was trimmed by 3 bases and the J gene end by 4 bases; junction bases not matched to a gene: 7. The CDR3 consists of 16 residues. The CDR3 loop is CASSQRPGGPTGELFF. The CDR3 DNA reads as TGTGCCAGCAGCCAGCGACCGGGAGGGCCCACCGGGGAGCTGTTTTTT.

This clonotype was counted many times. This chain joins TRBV5-5 and TRBJ2-5; 7 nucleotides align to TRBD2. This CDR3 comprises 15 residues. Germline CDR1 SGHKS, CDR2 YYEKEE (reference sequence). V lost 6 bases and J lost 4; bases outside the gene matches: 12. CDR3 sequence: CASTSTSARGETQYF. CDR3 nucleotide sequence: TGTGCCAGCACATCAACTAGCGCTCGAGGAGAGACCCAGTACTTC.

The gene calls are TRBV3-1 and TRBJ1-6; unclear D gene. Germline lookup yields CDR1 LGHDT and CDR2 YNNKEL (reference sequence). Trimming took 3 bases from V and 9 from J, leaving 15 bases between them. The CDR3 spans 15 residues. Here the CDR3 DNA reads TGTGCCAGCAGCCACCAGGCCGGAGGAGTTTCACCCCTCCACTTT. This gives the protein CASSHQAGGVSPLHF.

This clonotype has at least ten counts. The chain employs TRBV2 and TRBJ2-5; 11 bases are a match to TRBD2. CDR1 and CDR2 from the germline V gene are SNHLY and FYNNEI. This CDR3 is built from 15 residues. The J segment lost 1 base and the V segment lost 6 bases, leaving 4 bases of the junction unmatched. This chain's CDR3 is CASRRGTSGQETQYF. The CDR3 bases are TGTGCCAGCAGGCGCGGGACTAGCGGCCAAGAGACCCAGTACTTC.

CDR3 sequence: CSAVGRAPGELFF. CDR3 sequence (DNA): TGCAGTGCAGTCGGGAGGGCCCCCGGGGAGCTGTTTTTT. V and J are TRBV20-1 and TRBJ2-2; 8 positions agree with TRBD2. The CDR3 consists of 13 residues. With 6 bases clipped from V and 6 bases from J, the junction kept 6 bases outside the gene matches. The germline V gene has CDR1 DFQATT and CDR2 SNEGSKA (reference sequence).

This clonotype was recorded many times. The rearrangement links TRBV6-1 to TRBJ2-7, with 9 bases lining up with TRBD1. There are 15 residues in the CDR3. With 7 bases clipped from V and 4 bases from J, the junction kept 11 bases outside the gene matches. Germline assignment: CDR1 MNHNS and CDR2 SASEGT. The CDR3 DNA reads TGTGCCAGCAAGTTACAGGGACAGGGATCTTACGAGCAGTACTTC. Its translation: CASKLQGQGSYEQYF.

This clonotype turned up a few times. CDR3 sequence: CASSQRLVHNEQFF. The DNA of the CDR3 is TGCGCCAGCAGCCAACGTTTGGTTCACAATGAGCAGTTCTTC. The chain uses TRBV4-1 and TRBJ2-1; D is uncertain. Germline V gene lookup returns CDR1 MGHRA and CDR2 YSYEKL. CDR3 length equals 14 residues. Trimming stripped 2 bases from V and 5 bases from J, with 10 bases between.

This clonotype was seen many times. The chain carries TRBV30 and TRBJ1-1; TRBD1 aligns across 10 bases. The CDR3 spans 13 residues. CDR1 and CDR2 from the germline V gene are GTSNPN and SVGIG (reference sequence). With 2 bases clipped from V and 4 bases from J, the junction kept 1 base outside the gene matches. The CDR3 DNA follows: TGTGCCTGGAGTAGGGACAGGGGCACTGAAGCTTTCTTT. This translates into CAWSRDRGTEAFF.

In this sample, this clonotype turned up many times. This chain uses TRBV11-2 with TRBJ1-5; the match to TRBD1 covers 7 bases. Germline CDR1 and CDR2: SGHAT and FQNNGV. The CDR3 runs 16 residues. Unmatched junction bases numbered 13, after V lost 4 bases and J lost 7 bases. The CDR3 loop is CASSSVTGKYAQPQHF. The CDR3 DNA is TGTGCCAGCAGCTCCGTGACAGGGAAGTACGCGCAGCCCCAGCATTTT.

This clonotype was seen more than once but under ten times. J is TRBJ1-6 and V is TRBV20-1; tentative D call: TRBD1 (6 bases). This CDR3 is built from 16 residues. The V end lost 3 bases, the J end lost 5 bases, and 17 bases lay between the germline ends. Per germline, CDR1 DFQATT and CDR2 SNEGSKA (reference sequence). This CDR3 is CSASLRGGRDNSPLHF. CDR3 DNA sequence: TGCAGTGCTAGCCTACGAGGGGGACGTGATAATTCACCCCTCCACTTT.

This clonotype came up many times. This chain connects TRBV6-4 to TRBJ2-2, with a weak D call TRBD2 (6 bases). This CDR3 is 16 amino acids long. Germline lookup yields CDR1 MRHNA and CDR2 SNTAGT. V was shortened by 0 bases and J by 2 bases, with 10 bases between the two germline ends. The CDR3 coding sequence is TGTGCCAGCAGTGACTCTTGGAGGGTCAACACCGGGGAGCTGTTTTTT. Its translation: CASSDSWRVNTGELFF.

The chain has TRBV11-2 and TRBJ2-1; 8 bases are shared with TRBD1. The CDR3 contains 16 residues. The J segment lost 0 bases and the V segment lost 5 bases, leaving 6 bases of the junction unmatched. Looked up from germline, CDR1 is SGHAT and CDR2 is FQNNGV. CDR3 region: CASSVGQVGSYNEQFF. As DNA, the CDR3 is TGTGCCAGCAGCGTGGGACAGGTGGGCTCCTACAATGAGCAGTTCTTC.

This clonotype was counted ten times or more. CDR3: CASSSLGGLSYEQYF. In DNA form, the CDR3 reads TGTGCCAGCAGTTCGTTGGGGGGACTGTCCTACGAGCAGTACTTC. The genes are TRBV28 and TRBJ2-7; a weak D match, TRBD2 (6 bases). The CDR3 extends over 15 amino acids. Germline V gene lookup returns CDR1 MDHEN and CDR2 SYDVKM. The ends were cut back, 4 bases at V and 1 base at J, with 14 bases in the middle.

This clonotype has a count of ten or more. The rearrangement links TRBV20-1 to TRBJ2-5, with no clear D. CDR1 and CDR2 (germline): DFQATT, SNEGSKA (reference sequence). The CDR3 length is 12 residues. Trimming shortened V by 2 bases and J by 5 bases, and 9 bases separated the two germline ends. The CDR3 DNA reads TGCAGTGCTAGACCGTCGATGGAGACCCAGTACTTC. This sequence encodes CSARPSMETQYF.

At least ten counts were recorded for this clonotype. V gene TRBV2 combines with J gene TRBJ1-2, with D possibly being TRBD1 (5 bases). Germline V gene data show CDR1 as SNHLY and CDR2 as FYNNEI. Trimming took 3 bases from V and 8 from J, leaving 16 bases between them. The CDR3 sequence is 14 residues long. The CDR3 sequence: CASSDFSAGHGYTF. The CDR3 DNA follows: TGTGCCAGCAGTGATTTTTCGGCAGGGCACGGCTACACCTTC.

This clonotype has a count of ten or more. The V gene is TRBV3-1, the J gene TRBJ2-3; D uncertain. This CDR3 spans 14 amino acids. Between the trimmed V and J ends, which lost 1 base and 6 bases, there was a span of 11 bases. Germline V gene data show CDR1 as LGHDT and CDR2 as YNNKEL (reference sequence). The CDR3 DNA is TGTGCCAGCAGCCAAGTTCCCCCCCCGGATACGCAGTATTTT. This encodes CASSQVPPPDTQYF.

This clonotype was seen many times. The chain combines TRBV11-1 with TRBJ1-1; D gene ambiguous. There are 14 residues in the CDR3. The germline V gene has CDR1 SGHAT and CDR2 FQDESV (reference sequence). Trimming cost V 7 bases and J 1 base, with 13 bases left between them. The CDR3 here is CASISSEGNTEAFF. As DNA, the CDR3 is TGTGCCAGCATCTCGTCGGAGGGGAACACTGAAGCTTTCTTT.